This passage covers 27 T cell receptor beta chains from one sample sequenced in a study of T cell clonality in common variable immunodeficiency. Here immunoSEQ multiplex PCR was the method, and the copy in TCRdb shows in-frame clones only, minus some. This sample has about 30,000 clones, each found more than once. Material: peripheral blood mononuclear cells. These receptors were collected from a person aged 18 to 75 in good health.

At least ten counts were recorded for this clone. The sequenced CDR3 bases are TGTGCCAGCAGCTTTGGGACAGGAGAGTGGCCC. Translated: CASSFGTGEWP. The full CDR3 reads CASSFGTGEWPLHF. The chain uses TRBV7-6 and TRBJ1-6; TRBD1 matches at 8 bases. The read stops 3 residues short of the end of the CDR3; the missing end is completed from the germline J gene. Germline-derived CDR1 and CDR2 are SGHVS and FNYEAQ. The CDR3 consists of 14 residues.

This clone showed up many times. The CDR3 end lies 3 residues beyond the end of the read and is filled in from the germline J gene. The chain combines TRBV20-1 with TRBJ1-1; possibly TRBD1 for D (6 bases). This CDR3 contains 11 residues. CDR1 and CDR2 (germline): DFQATT, SNEGSKA (reference sequence). CDR3 residues: CSASHSGAAFF. Incomplete CDR3 DNA: TGCAGTGCGAGCCACTCAGGGGCA.

This clone showed up many times. The read ends 3 residues shy of where the CDR3 ends; the end is completed using the germline J gene. V usage is TRBV5-1 and J usage is TRBJ1-5; a possible D gene is TRBD1 (5 bases). This CDR3 spans 14 amino acids. Germline loops: CDR1 SGHRS, CDR2 YFSETQ. Trimming removed 4 bases at V and 2 bases at J, with 10 bases between. CDR3: CASSSGGGNQPQHF. The sequenced CDR3 bases are TGCGCCAGCAGCAGTGGAGGGGGCAATCAGCCC.

This clone was picked up a small number of times. The read ends 3 residues shy of where the CDR3 ends; the end is completed using the germline J gene. V gene TRBV5-1 combines with J gene TRBJ2-2; D perhaps matches TRBD1 (6 bases). Trimming stripped 4 bases from V and 4 bases from J, with 17 bases between. Per the germline V gene, CDR1 is SGHRS and CDR2 is YFSETQ. The CDR3 length is 16 residues. CDR3 sequence reads: CASSPAVSRGTGELFF. The CDR3 DNA, read in part, is TGCGCCAGCAGCCCTGCTGTCAGCAGGGGCACCGGGGAG.

At least ten counts were recorded for this clone. The read stops 3 residues short of the end of the CDR3; the missing end is completed from the germline J gene. This rearrangement joins TRBV5-4 to TRBJ1-1; no reliable D call. Per the germline V gene, CDR1 is SGHNT and CDR2 is YYREEE (reference sequence). Trimming removed 0 bases at V and 1 base at J, with 7 bases between. The CDR3 is 14 residues long. Partial CDR3 DNA: TGTGCCAGCAGCTTGGACTCGGGGAACACTGAA. Encoded protein: CASSLDSGNTE. The CDR3 as a whole reads CASSLDSGNTEAFF.

This clone was seen many times. Sequencing ends 3 residues short of the CDR3 end; the germline J gene provides the rest. The chain couples TRBV7-3 to TRBJ2-5, with TRBD2 as a possible D gene (6 bases). CDR1 SGHTA and CDR2 FQGTGA come from the germline V gene. The V end lost 5 bases, the J end lost 5 bases, and 18 bases lay between the germline ends. This CDR3 contains 15 residues. Partial CDR3 DNA: TGTGCCAGCAGCGCGGCCCCGACTAGAGGCGAGACC. This gives the protein CASSAAPTRGET. The entire CDR3 protein is CASSAAPTRGETQYF.

At least ten counts were recorded for this clone. The CDR3 goes on 3 residues after the read ends, and that part is filled in from the germline J gene. The chain carries TRBV7-2 and TRBJ2-1; no clear D gene. Per the germline V gene, CDR1 is SGHTA and CDR2 is FQGNSA. The CDR3 is made up of 12 amino acids. Trimming removed 2 bases at V and 6 bases at J, with 5 bases between. This CDR3 reads CASSLTRNEQFF. CDR3 bases read: TGTGCCAGCAGCTTAACGCGCAATGAG.

This clone turned up a few times. The read gets to within 3 residues of the CDR3 end, and the germline J gene fills in the rest. The V call is TRBV19, the J call TRBJ2-7, with D possibly being TRBD1 (6 bases). The CDR3 loop spans 17 amino acids. Trimming stripped 5 bases from V and 4 bases from J, with 24 bases between. CDR1 and CDR2 from the germline V gene are LNHDA and SQIVND (reference sequence). The CDR3 DNA, read in part, is TGTGCCAGTAGTGACCTTAGGGGGAGCGGCCCCATGTACGAG. Translation gives CASSDLRGSGPMYE. The whole CDR3 is CASSDLRGSGPMYEQYF.

This clone was observed at least ten times. The read is 3 residues too short to cover the CDR3 end, so that end is filled in from the germline J gene. This chain joins TRBV27 and TRBJ2-7; TRBD1 matches 9 bases. V trimming: 0 bases; J trimming: 5 bases; junction bases outside the gene matches: 2. Germline CDR1 MNHEY, CDR2 SMNVEV (reference sequence). This CDR3 has 14 residues. The CDR3: CASSLSRTGDEQYF. The covered CDR3 bases are TGTGCCAGCAGTTTATCACGGACAGGGGACGAG.

This clone was counted many times. The read falls 3 residues short of the CDR3 end, and the missing part is taken from the germline J gene. The chain joins TRBV4-1 to TRBJ1-2; 9 bases are shared with TRBD1. CDR1 and CDR2 from the germline V gene are MGHRA and YSYEKL. This CDR3 spans 14 amino acids. V lost 3 bases, J lost 6 bases, and 5 bases stayed unmatched. Incomplete CDR3 DNA: TGCGCCAGCAGCCAGAACAGGGGGCGGGATGGC. Translating gives CASSQNRGRDG. The whole CDR3 reads CASSQNRGRDGYTF.

At least ten counts were recorded for this clone. The read ends 3 residues shy of where the CDR3 ends; the end is completed using the germline J gene. The V gene is TRBV20-1, the J gene TRBJ1-4; TRBD1 is a possible D gene (5 bases). Germline V CDR1 and CDR2: DFQATT, SNEGSKA (reference sequence). Between the trimmed V and J ends, which lost 6 bases and 3 bases, there was a span of 14 bases. This CDR3 region has 14 residues. Partial CDR3 DNA: TGCAGTGCCCCTCCGAGGGGCTCTAATGAAAAA. Protein: CSAPPRGSNEK. The whole CDR3 protein reads CSAPPRGSNEKLFF.

This clone has at least ten counts. The CDR3 end lies 3 residues beyond the end of the read and is filled in from the germline J gene. The rearrangement uses TRBV5-6 and TRBJ2-3, with D perhaps matching TRBD2 (6 bases). Trimming took 0 bases from V and 2 from J, leaving 10 bases between them. Germline CDR1 SGHDT, CDR2 YYEEEE. This CDR3 is 15 amino acids long. The sequenced CDR3 bases are TGTGCCAGCAGCTTGGGGGGACTGAACACAGATACG. Its translation: CASSLGGLNTDT. The CDR3 reads in full as CASSLGGLNTDTQYF.

About this clone itself: The sequence runs out 3 residues before the end of the CDR3; the remainder is reconstructed from the germline J gene. This rearrangement joins TRBV6-4 to TRBJ1-1, with 9 bases that match TRBD1. The V gene's germline CDR1 is MRHNA and CDR2 SNTAGT. This CDR3 has 14 residues. V shed 6 bases, J shed 3 bases, and the junction held 5 bases outside the gene matches. The part of the CDR3 DNA that was read is TGTGCCAGCAGCCTGACAGGGGGGGACACTGAA. It is translated as CASSLTGGDTE. The entire CDR3 sequence reads CASSLTGGDTEAFF.

This clone was detected ten times or more. Sequencing ends 3 residues short of the CDR3 end; the germline J gene provides the rest. The rearrangement joins TRBV29-1 to TRBJ1-2; D perhaps matches TRBD1 (6 bases). The CDR3 loop spans 12 amino acids. Per germline, CDR1 SQVTM and CDR2 ANQGSEA. CDR3 DNA, as far as it was read: TGCAGCGTCGTCACAGGGTCGGGAGGC. It translates to CSVVTGSGG. The full CDR3 protein reads CSVVTGSGGYTF.

This clone was detected ten times or more. Mismatch with germline at one junction end may stem from a read error. Read coverage stops 3 residues before the CDR3 terminus; the germline J gene supplies the remainder. The rearrangement uses TRBV5-1 and TRBJ2-4, with D maybe TRBD2 (5 bases). CDR1 and CDR2 from the germline V gene are SGHRS and YFSETQ. The CDR3 loop spans 16 amino acids. CDR3 sequence reads: CASSLDRYLAQNIQYF. Partial CDR3 DNA: TGCGCCAGCAGCTTGGACCGCTACCTAGCCCAAAACATT.

This clone has at least ten counts. The missing CDR3 end, 3 residues past where the read stops, is filled in from the germline J gene. The chain has TRBV19 and TRBJ2-1, with 9 bases identical to TRBD1. Germline loops: CDR1 LNHDA, CDR2 SQIVND (reference sequence). The V gene end was trimmed by 3 bases and the J gene end by 9 bases; junction bases not matched to a gene: 9. The CDR3 consists of 15 residues. The CDR3 DNA, read in part, is TGTGCCAGTAGTATGGAGGGACAGGGAATAGGTGAG. Translation: CASSMEGQGIGE. The full CDR3 protein is CASSMEGQGIGEQFF.

This clone was picked up many times. With the read ending 3 residues before the CDR3 end, the germline J gene is used to fill in that end. The rearrangement joins TRBV7-9 to TRBJ1-1; D remains ambiguous. CDR1 and CDR2 (germline): SEHNR, FQNEAQ (reference sequence). V lost 2 bases, J lost 7 bases, and 14 bases lay in between. This CDR3 has 14 residues. The CDR3 bases that were read are TGTGCCAGCAGCTTAAGCGGGATTAGACATGAA. It yields the protein CASSLSGIRHE. The complete CDR3 reads CASSLSGIRHEAFF.

This clone appeared a few times. This CDR3 reads CASHQEYGYTF. CDR3 bases read: TGTGCCAGCCACCAGGAATATGGC. The chain has TRBV2 and TRBJ1-2; D unclear. Read sequence stops 3 residues before the CDR3 end, and the germline J gene provides the missing end. CDR1 SNHLY and CDR2 FYNNEI come from the germline V gene. V gave up 8 bases and J gave up 5 bases, with 9 bases separating them. The CDR3 covers 11 residues. The whole variable domain, filled in from reference TRBV2 and TRBJ1-2, reads EPEVTQTPSHQVTQMGQEVILRCVPISNHLYFYWYRQILGQKVEFLVSFYNNEISEKSEIFDDQFSVERPDGSNFTLKIRSTKLEDSAMYFCASHQEYGYTFGSGTRLTVV.

This clone came up many times. The read finishes 3 residues shy of the CDR3 end, and the germline J gene is used to complete it. The chain uses TRBV6-1 and TRBJ1-5; the D is unclear. The V gene's germline CDR1 is MNHNS and CDR2 SASEGT. Trimming took off 1 base at V and 7 bases at J, with 20 bases between the two ends. The CDR3 contains 17 residues. This chain's CDR3 is CASSEVIRRGIGQPQHF. Partial CDR3 DNA: TGTGCCAGCAGTGAAGTGATACGGCGTGGAATAGGGCAGCCC.

This clone was detected ten times or more. The CDR3 end lies 3 residues beyond the end of the read and is filled in from the germline J gene. This chain connects TRBV7-6 to TRBJ2-5; a weak D match, TRBD1 (6 bases). Germline V CDR1 and CDR2: SGHVS, FNYEAQ. The CDR3 is made up of 15 amino acids. Trimming pared 6 bases from V and 0 bases from J, leaving 14 bases between. The CDR3 DNA, read in part, is TGTGCCAGCAGGCCACAGGGCCTGTACCAAGAGACC. Amino acids: CASRPQGLYQET. The whole CDR3 protein reads CASRPQGLYQETQYF.

This clone was picked up many times. With the read ending 3 residues before the CDR3 end, the germline J gene is used to fill in that end. The chain uses TRBV2 and TRBJ2-5; 14 bases are shared with TRBD2. Germline CDR1 is SNHLY and CDR2 is FYNNEI. The CDR3 is 16 amino acids. Trimming cost V 6 bases and J 2 bases; bases outside gene matches: 5. The DNA read from the CDR3 is TGTGCCAGCAGGGGAGGACTAGCGGGGGGACAAGAGACC. Amino acid sequence: CASRGGLAGGQET. In full, the CDR3 is CASRGGLAGGQETQYF.

This clone appeared many times. Sequencing ends 3 residues short of the CDR3 end; the germline J gene provides the rest. The J gene is TRBJ2-5, the V gene TRBV6-2 or TRBV6-3; unclear D gene. The CDR3 has 13 residues. The ends were cut back, 4 bases at V and 3 bases at J, with 9 bases in the middle. The germline CDR1 and CDR2 sequences are MNHEY and SVGEGT. CDR3: CASSWPNEETQYF. CDR3 bases read: TGTGCCAGCAGTTGGCCCAACGAAGAGACC.

This clone was recorded at least ten times. The read ends 3 residues early relative to the CDR3; the germline J gene fills the gap. The rearrangement joins TRBV20-1 to TRBJ2-5, with TRBD1 matching 12 bases. With 4 bases clipped from V and 1 base from J, the junction kept 13 bases outside the gene matches. The CDR3 consists of 18 residues. CDR1 is DFQATT, CDR2 SNEGSKA, per germline (reference sequence). Incomplete CDR3 DNA: TGCAGTGCTAAGTCCAGGGACAGGGGGCTGTCTACCCAAGAGACC. Amino acids: CSAKSRDRGLSTQET. The full CDR3 protein is CSAKSRDRGLSTQETQYF.

With respect to this clone: The read is 3 residues too short to cover the CDR3 end, so that end is filled in from the germline J gene. The chain uses TRBV19 and TRBJ2-5; TRBD2 aligns across 11 bases. The germline V gene has CDR1 LNHDA and CDR2 SQIVND (reference sequence). Trimming cost V 4 bases and J 1 base; bases outside gene matches: 8. This CDR3 comprises 17 residues. The part of the CDR3 DNA that was read is TGTGCCAGTAGTACCTCACTAGCGGGGGCCTTCCAAGAGACC. Translating it yields CASSTSLAGAFQET. The whole CDR3 is CASSTSLAGAFQETQYF.

This clone was seen ten or more times. The CDR3 end lies 3 residues beyond the end of the read and is filled in from the germline J gene. This sequence joins TRBV30 and TRBJ2-6; D may be TRBD2 (6 bases). Germline CDR1 and CDR2: GTSNPN and SVGIG (reference sequence). The length of the CDR3 is 12 residues. The part of the CDR3 DNA that was read is TGTGCCTGGAGAATATTCGGGGGAGTC. Its translation: CAWRIFGGV. The CDR3 in full is CAWRIFGGVLTF.

At least ten counts were recorded for this clone. The read ends 3 residues before the CDR3 terminus; that terminus is restored from the germline J gene. This chain links TRBV5-1 with TRBJ2-7; unclear D gene. The CDR3 sequence is 11 residues long. Germline V gene sequence: CDR1 SGHRS, CDR2 YFSETQ. Trimming took 4 bases from V and 3 from J, leaving 5 bases between them. CDR3 bases read: TGCGCCAGCAGCCAGGACTACGAG. Amino acids: CASSQDYE. Given in full, the CDR3 is CASSQDYEQYF.

The table lists this clone with many counts. Read sequence stops 3 residues before the CDR3 end, and the germline J gene provides the missing end. The V gene is TRBV28, the J gene TRBJ1-3; D is possibly TRBD1 (6 bases). The CDR3 covers 14 residues. The V and J ends lost 7 bases and 3 bases respectively, with 13 bases between them. Looked up from germline, CDR1 is MDHEN and CDR2 is SYDVKM. The sequenced part of the CDR3 DNA is TGTGCCAGCATTTCAGGGGCCTTTGGAAACACC. The encoded protein is CASISGAFGNT. The full CDR3 sequence reads CASISGAFGNTIYF. Variable domain in full (rest from reference TRBV28 and TRBJ1-3): DVKVTQSSRYLVKRTGEKVFLECVQDMDHENMFWYRQDPGLGLRLIYFSYDVKMKEKGDIPEGYSVSREKKERFSLILESASTNQTSMYLCASISGAFGNTIYFGEGSWLTVV.